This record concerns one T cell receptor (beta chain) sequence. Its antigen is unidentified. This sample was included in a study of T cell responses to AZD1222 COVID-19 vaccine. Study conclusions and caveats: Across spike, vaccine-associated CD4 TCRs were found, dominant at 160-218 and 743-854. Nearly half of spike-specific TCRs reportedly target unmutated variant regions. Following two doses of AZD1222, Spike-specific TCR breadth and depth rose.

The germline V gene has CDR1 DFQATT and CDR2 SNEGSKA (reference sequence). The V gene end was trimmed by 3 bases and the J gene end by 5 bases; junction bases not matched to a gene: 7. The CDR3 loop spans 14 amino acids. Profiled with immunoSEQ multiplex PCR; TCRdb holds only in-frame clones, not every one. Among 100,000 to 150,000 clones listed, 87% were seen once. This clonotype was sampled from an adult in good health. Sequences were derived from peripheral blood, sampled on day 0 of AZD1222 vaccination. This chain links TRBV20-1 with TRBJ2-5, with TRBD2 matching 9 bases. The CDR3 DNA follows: TGCAGTGCTAGTCATGCGGGGGGGCAGGAGACCCAGTACTTC. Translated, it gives CSASHAGGQETQYF.